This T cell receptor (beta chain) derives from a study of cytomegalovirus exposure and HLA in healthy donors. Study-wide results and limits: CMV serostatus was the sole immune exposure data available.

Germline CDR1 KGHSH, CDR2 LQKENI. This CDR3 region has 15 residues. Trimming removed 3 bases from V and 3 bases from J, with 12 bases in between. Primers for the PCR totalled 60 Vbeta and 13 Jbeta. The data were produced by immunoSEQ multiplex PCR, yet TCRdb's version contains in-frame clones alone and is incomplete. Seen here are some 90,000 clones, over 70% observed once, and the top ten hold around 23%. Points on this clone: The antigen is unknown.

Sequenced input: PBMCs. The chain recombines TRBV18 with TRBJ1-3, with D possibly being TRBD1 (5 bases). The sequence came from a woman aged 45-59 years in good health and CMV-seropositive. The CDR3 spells CASSPPGTYGNTIYF. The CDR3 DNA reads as TGTGCCAGCTCACCGCCCGGGACTTATGGAAACACCATATATTTT. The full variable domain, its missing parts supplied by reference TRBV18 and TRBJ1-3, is NAGVMQNPRHLVRRRGQEARLRCSPMKGHSHVYWYRQLPEEGLKFMVYLQKENIIDESGMPKERFSAEFPKEGPSILRIQQVVRGDSAAYFCASSPPGTYGNTIYFGEGSWLTVV.